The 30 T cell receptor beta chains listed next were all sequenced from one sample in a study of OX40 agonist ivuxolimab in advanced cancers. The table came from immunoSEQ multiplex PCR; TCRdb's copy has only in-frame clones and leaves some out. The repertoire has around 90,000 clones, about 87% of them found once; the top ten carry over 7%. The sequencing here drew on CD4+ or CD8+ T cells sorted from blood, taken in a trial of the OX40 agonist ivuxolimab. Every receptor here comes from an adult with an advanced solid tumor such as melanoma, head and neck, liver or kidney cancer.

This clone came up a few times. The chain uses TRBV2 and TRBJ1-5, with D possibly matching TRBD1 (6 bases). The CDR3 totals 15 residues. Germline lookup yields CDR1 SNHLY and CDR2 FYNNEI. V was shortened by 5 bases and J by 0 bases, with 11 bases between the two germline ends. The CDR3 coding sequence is TGTGCCAGCAGTTCAGGGGTCTTTAGCAATCAGCCCCAGCATTTT. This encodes CASSSGVFSNQPQHF.

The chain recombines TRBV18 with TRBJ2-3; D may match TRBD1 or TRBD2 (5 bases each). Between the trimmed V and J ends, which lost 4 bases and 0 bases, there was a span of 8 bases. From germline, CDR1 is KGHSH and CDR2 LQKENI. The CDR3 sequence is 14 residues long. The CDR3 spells CASSLWDSTDTQYF. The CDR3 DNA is TGTGCCAGCTCACTTTGGGACAGCACAGATACGCAGTATTTT.

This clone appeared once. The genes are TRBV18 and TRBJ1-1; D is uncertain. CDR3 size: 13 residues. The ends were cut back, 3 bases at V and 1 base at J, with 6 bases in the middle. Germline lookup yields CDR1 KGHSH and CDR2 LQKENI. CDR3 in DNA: TGTGCCAGCTCACCGGGTACGAACACTGAAGCTTTCTTT. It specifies CASSPGTNTEAFF. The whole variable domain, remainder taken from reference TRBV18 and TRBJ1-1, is NAGVMQNPRHLVRRRGQEARLRCSPMKGHSHVYWYRQLPEEGLKFMVYLQKENIIDESGMPKERFSAEFPKEGPSILRIQQVVRGDSAAYFCASSPGTNTEAFFGQGTRLTVV.

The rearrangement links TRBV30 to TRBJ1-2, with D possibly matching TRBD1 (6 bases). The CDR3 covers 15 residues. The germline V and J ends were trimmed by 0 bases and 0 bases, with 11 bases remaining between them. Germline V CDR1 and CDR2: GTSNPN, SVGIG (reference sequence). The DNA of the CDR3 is TGTGCCTGGAGTGTACAGGGTTTCACTAACTATGGCTACACCTTC. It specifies CAWSVQGFTNYGYTF.

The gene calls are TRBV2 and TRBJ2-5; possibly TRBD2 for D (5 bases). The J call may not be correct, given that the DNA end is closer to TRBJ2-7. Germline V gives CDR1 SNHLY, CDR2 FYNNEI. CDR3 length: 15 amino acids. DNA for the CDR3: TGTGCCAGCAGTCCATACTCCGTCGGGGCCTACGAGCAGTACTTC. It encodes CASSPYSVGAYEQYF.

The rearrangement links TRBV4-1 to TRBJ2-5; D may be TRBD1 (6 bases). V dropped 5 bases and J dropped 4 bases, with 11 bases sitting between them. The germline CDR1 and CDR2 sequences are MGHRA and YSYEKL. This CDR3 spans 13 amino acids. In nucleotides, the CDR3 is TGCGCCAGCAGCATACGCAGGGGAGAGACCCAGTACTTC. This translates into CASSIRRGETQYF.

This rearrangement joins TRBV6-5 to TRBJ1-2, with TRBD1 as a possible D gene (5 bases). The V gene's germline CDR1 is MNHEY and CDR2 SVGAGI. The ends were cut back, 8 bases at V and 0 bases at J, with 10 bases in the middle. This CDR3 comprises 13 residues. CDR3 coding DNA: TGTGCCAGCTCGACAGCGACTAACTATGGCTACACCTTC. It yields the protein CASSTATNYGYTF.

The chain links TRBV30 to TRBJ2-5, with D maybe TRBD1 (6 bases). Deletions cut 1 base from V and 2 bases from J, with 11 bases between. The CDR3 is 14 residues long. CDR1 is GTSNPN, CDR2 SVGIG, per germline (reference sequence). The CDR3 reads CAWSGDRQQETQYF. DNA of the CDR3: TGTGCCTGGAGTGGTGACAGGCAACAAGAGACCCAGTACTTC.

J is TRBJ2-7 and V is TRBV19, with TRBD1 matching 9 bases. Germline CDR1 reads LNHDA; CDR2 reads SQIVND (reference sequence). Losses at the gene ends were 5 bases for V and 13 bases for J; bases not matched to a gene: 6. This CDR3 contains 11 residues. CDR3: CASSSGTGKYF. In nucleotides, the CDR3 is TGTGCCAGTAGTTCCGGGACAGGGAAATACTTC.

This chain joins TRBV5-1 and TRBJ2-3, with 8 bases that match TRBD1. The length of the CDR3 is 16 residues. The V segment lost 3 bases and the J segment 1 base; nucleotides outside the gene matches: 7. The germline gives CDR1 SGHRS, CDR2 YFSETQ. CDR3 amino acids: CASSWIQGEGTDTQYF. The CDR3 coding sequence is TGCGCCAGCAGCTGGATACAGGGGGAGGGCACAGATACGCAGTATTTT.

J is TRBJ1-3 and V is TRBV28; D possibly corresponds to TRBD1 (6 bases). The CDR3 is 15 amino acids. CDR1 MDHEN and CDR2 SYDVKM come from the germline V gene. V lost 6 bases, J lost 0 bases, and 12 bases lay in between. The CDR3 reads CASSNRVVSGNTIYF. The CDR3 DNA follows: TGTGCCAGCAGCAACAGGGTGGTCTCTGGAAACACCATATATTTT.

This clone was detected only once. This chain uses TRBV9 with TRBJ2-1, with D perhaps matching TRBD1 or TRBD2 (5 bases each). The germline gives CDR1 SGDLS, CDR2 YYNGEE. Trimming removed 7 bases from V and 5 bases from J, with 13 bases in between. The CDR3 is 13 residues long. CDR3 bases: TGTGCCAGCTCCGGGACGGGAAACAATGAGCAGTTCTTC. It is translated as CASSGTGNNEQFF.

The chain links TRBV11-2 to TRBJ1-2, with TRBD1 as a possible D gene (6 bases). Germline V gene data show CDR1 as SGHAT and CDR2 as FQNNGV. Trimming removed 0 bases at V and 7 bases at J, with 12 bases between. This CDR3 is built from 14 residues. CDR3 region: CASSLEQGGSGYTF. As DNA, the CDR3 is TGTGCCAGCAGCTTAGAACAGGGAGGCTCTGGCTACACCTTC.

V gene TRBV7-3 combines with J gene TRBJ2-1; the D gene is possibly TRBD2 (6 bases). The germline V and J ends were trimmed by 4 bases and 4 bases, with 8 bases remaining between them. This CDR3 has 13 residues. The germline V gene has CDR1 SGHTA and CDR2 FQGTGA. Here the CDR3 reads CASSSTSYNEQFF. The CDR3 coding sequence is TGTGCCAGCAGCTCGACTAGTTACAATGAGCAGTTCTTC.

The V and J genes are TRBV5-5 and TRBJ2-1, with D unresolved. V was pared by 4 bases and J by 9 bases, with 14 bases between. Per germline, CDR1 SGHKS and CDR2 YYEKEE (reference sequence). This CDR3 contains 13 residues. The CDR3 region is CASSTGSGGEQFF. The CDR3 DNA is TGTGCCAGCAGCACCGGGTCTGGCGGTGAGCAGTTCTTC.

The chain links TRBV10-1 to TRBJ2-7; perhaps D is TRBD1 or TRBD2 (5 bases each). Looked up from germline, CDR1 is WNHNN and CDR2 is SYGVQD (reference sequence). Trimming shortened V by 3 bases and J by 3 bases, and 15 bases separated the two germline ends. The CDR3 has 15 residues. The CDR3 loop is CASSDDRDVIYEQYF. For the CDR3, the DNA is TGCGCCAGCAGTGATGACCGGGACGTCATCTACGAGCAGTACTTC.

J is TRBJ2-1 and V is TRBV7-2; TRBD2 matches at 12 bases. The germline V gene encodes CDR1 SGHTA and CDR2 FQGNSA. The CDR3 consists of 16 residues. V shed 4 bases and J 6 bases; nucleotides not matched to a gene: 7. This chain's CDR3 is CASSSAGTSGSNEQFF. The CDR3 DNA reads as TGTGCCAGCAGCTCAGCCGGGACTAGCGGGTCCAATGAGCAGTTCTTC.

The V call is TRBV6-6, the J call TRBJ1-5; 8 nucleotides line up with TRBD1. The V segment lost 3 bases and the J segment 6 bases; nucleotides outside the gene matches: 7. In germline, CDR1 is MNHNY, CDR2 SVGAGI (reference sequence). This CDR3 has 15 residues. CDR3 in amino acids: CASSYGQGASQPQHF. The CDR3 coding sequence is TGTGCCAGCAGTTATGGCCAGGGGGCAAGTCAGCCCCAGCATTTT.

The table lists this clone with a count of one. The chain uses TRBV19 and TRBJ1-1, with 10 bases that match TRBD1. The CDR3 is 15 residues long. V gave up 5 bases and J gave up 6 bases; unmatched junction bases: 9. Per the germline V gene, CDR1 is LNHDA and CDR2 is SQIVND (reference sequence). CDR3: CASSFRGTGVAEAFF. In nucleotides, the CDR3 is TGTGCCAGTAGTTTTCGCGGGACAGGGGTTGCTGAAGCTTTCTTT. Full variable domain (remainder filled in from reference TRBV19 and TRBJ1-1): DGGITQSPKYLFRKEGQNVTLSCEQNLNHDAMYWYRQDPGQGLRLIYYSQIVNDFQKGDIAEGYSVSREKKESFPLTVTSAQKNPTAFYLCASSFRGTGVAEAFFGQGTRLTVV.

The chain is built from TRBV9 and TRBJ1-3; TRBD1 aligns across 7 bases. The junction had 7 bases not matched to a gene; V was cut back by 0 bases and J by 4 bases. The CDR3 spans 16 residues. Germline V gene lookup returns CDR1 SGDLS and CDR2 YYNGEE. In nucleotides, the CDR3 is TGTGCCAGCAGCGTAGGTGAGGGGGCGAGAGGAAACACCATATATTTT. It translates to CASSVGEGARGNTIYF.

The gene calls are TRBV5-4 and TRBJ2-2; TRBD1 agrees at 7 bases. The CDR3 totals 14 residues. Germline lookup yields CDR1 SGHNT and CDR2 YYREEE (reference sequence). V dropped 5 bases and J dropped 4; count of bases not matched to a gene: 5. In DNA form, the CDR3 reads TGTGCCAGCAGACCAGGGGGTCTCACCGGGGAGCTGTTTTTT. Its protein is CASRPGGLTGELFF.

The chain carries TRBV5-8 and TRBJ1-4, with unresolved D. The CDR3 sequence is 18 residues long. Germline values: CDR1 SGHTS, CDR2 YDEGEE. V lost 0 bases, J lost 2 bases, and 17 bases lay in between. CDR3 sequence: CASSLELIVGGTNEKLFF. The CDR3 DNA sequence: TGTGCCAGCAGCTTGGAATTGATTGTCGGAGGGACTAATGAAAAACTGTTTTTT.

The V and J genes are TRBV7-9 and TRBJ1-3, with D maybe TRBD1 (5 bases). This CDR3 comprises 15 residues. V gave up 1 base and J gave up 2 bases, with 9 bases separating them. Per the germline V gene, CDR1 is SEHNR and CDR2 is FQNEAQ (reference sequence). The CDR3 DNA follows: TGTGCCAGCAGCTTAGAAGCGGGGCCTGGAAACACCATATATTTT. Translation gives CASSLEAGPGNTIYF.

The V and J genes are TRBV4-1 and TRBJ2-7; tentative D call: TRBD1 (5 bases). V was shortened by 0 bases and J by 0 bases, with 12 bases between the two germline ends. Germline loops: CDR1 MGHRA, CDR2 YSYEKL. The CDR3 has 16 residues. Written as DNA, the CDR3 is TGCGCCAGCAGCCAAGAACAGGTAATTTACTCCTACGAGCAGTACTTC. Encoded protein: CASSQEQVIYSYEQYF.

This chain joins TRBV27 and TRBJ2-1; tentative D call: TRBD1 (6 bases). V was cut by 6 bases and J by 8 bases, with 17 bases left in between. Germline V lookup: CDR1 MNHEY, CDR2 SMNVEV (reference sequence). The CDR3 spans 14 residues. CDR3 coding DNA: TGTGCCAGCAGCTCGCAGGGGCCTAGGGATGAGCAGTTCTTC. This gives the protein CASSSQGPRDEQFF.

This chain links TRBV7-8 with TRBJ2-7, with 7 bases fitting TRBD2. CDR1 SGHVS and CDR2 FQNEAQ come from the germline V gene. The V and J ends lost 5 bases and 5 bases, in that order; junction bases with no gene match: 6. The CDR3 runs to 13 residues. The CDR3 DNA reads TGTGCCAGCAGCCCCGGGGGGAGCAACGAGCAGTACTTC. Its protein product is CASSPGGSNEQYF. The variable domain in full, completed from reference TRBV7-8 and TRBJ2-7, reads GAGVSQSPRYKVAKRGQDVALRCDPISGHVSLFWYQQALGQGPEFLTYFQNEAQLDKSGLPSDRFFAERPEGSVSTLKIQRTQQEDSAVYLCASSPGGSNEQYFGPGTRLTVT.

CDR3 sequence reads: CASSGRGPDGANVLTF. DNA for the CDR3: TGTGCCAGCAGCGGGCGGGGCCCCGACGGGGCCAACGTCCTGACTTTC. V gene TRBV7-9 combines with J gene TRBJ2-6; tentative D call: TRBD2 (6 bases). Germline V CDR1 and CDR2: SEHNR, FQNEAQ (reference sequence). This CDR3 comprises 16 residues. The germline V and J ends were trimmed by 5 bases and 4 bases, with 15 bases remaining between them.

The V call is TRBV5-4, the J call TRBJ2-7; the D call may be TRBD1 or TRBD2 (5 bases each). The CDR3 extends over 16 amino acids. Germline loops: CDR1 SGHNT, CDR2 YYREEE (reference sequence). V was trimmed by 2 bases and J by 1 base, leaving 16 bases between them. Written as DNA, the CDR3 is TGTGCCAGCAGCTTCGGCCAGGGAGTGGGGTCCTACGAGCAGTACTTC. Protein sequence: CASSFGQGVGSYEQYF.

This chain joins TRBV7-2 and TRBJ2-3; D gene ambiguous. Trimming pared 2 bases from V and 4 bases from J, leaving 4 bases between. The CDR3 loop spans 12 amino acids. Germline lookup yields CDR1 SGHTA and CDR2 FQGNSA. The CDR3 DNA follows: TGTGCCAGCAGCTTACGTCCAGATACGCAGTATTTT. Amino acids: CASSLRPDTQYF.

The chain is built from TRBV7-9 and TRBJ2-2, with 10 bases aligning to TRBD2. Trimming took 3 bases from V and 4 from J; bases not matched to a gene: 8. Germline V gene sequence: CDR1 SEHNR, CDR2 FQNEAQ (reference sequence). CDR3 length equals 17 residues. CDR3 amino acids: CASSFSGTSDFTGELFF. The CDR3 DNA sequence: TGTGCCAGCAGCTTTTCCGGGACTAGCGATTTCACCGGGGAGCTGTTTTTT.